The next 32 T cell receptor beta chains were all read from a single sample in a study of blood T cell repertoires in COVID-19. Clones were read by immunoSEQ multiplex PCR, and TCRdb kept only the in-frame ones, dropping some. Here the sample spans over 200,000 clones, 87% being singletons. Material for sequencing was PBMCs or T cells enriched from blood (not recorded which). Receptor source: a man in his late teens or twenties with acute COVID-19.

The chain is built from TRBV25-1 and TRBJ2-1; TRBD2 matches 10 bases. The CDR3 totals 14 residues. V shed 4 bases, J shed 7 bases, and the junction held 4 bases outside the gene matches. Germline assignment: CDR1 MGHDK and CDR2 SYGVNS. The CDR3 protein is CASSVSGRVNEQFF. The CDR3 DNA reads as TGTGCCAGCAGTGTCAGCGGGAGGGTTAATGAGCAGTTCTTC.

The rearrangement links TRBV7-9 to TRBJ1-5; tentatively, D is TRBD1 (5 bases). V dropped 2 bases and J dropped 2 bases, with 13 bases sitting between them. The germline V gene encodes CDR1 SEHNR and CDR2 FQNEAQ (reference sequence). The CDR3 covers 16 residues. In DNA, the CDR3 is TGTGCCAGCAGCTTATCCGGGGGGTTGGGCAATCAGCCCCAGCATTTT. Residues: CASSLSGGLGNQPQHF.

The chain has TRBV18 and TRBJ2-5; D not resolved. This CDR3 spans 15 amino acids. CDR1 is KGHSH and CDR2 is LQKENI in the germline V gene. The V gene lost 0 bases and the J gene lost 7 bases, with 15 bases spanning the gap. The CDR3 DNA reads as TGTGCCAGCTCACCACCGACGCTGGGCCGGATGACCCAGTACTTC. It is translated as CASSPPTLGRMTQYF.

This clone was seen a single time. The V gene is TRBV6-5, the J gene TRBJ2-7; D remains unclear. Germline V gene data show CDR1 as MNHEY and CDR2 as SVGAGI. The CDR3 extends over 14 amino acids. Trimming cost V 6 bases and J 2 bases, with 14 bases left between them. CDR3 protein: CASSPNSVPYEQYF. CDR3 DNA: TGTGCCAGCAGCCCAAACAGTGTCCCCTACGAGCAGTACTTC.

The genes are TRBV28 and TRBJ1-6, with D possibly matching TRBD1 (6 bases). The CDR3 covers 15 residues. The V gene lost 4 bases and the J gene lost 5 bases, with 12 bases spanning the gap. Germline V CDR1 and CDR2: MDHEN, SYDVKM. CDR3 sequence reads: CASSSGQFHNSPLHF. The DNA for the CDR3 is TGTGCCAGCAGTTCCGGACAGTTCCATAATTCACCCCTCCACTTT.

This clone has a single count. This chain uses TRBV19 with TRBJ2-3; the D gene is possibly TRBD2 (5 bases). V lost 3 bases and J lost 0, with 10 bases in between. Germline lookup yields CDR1 LNHDA and CDR2 SQIVND (reference sequence). The CDR3 has 15 residues. The CDR3 DNA reads TGTGCCAGTAGTATTTCGGGATCTAGCACAGATACGCAGTATTTT. This sequence encodes CASSISGSSTDTQYF.

J is TRBJ2-5 and V is TRBV23-1; possible D gene TRBD2, 5 bases. TRBV23-1 is given ORF status, its function remaining uncertain. Trimming took off 1 base at V and 1 base at J, with 13 bases between the two ends. CDR3 length: 16 residues. This CDR3 reads CASSQFGLPGQETQYF. The CDR3 coding sequence is TGCGCCAGCAGTCAATTTGGACTCCCAGGCCAAGAGACCCAGTACTTC.

The rearrangement joins TRBV28 to TRBJ1-4; TRBD1 is a possible D gene (5 bases). The germline V and J ends were trimmed by 9 bases and 7 bases, with 12 bases remaining between them. CDR3 length: 12 residues. The germline gives CDR1 MDHEN, CDR2 SYDVKM. The CDR3 loop reads CASARVFEKLFF. The CDR3 nucleotides are TGTGCCAGTGCCAGGGTATTTGAAAAACTGTTTTTT.

V and J are TRBV18 and TRBJ2-7; 15 bases align to TRBD2. Trimming at V came to 3 bases and at J to 3 bases, leaving 3 bases not matched to a gene. CDR1 KGHSH and CDR2 LQKENI come from the germline V gene. CDR3 size: 16 residues. CDR3: CASSPGTSGRFYEQYF. Here the CDR3 DNA reads TGTGCCAGCTCACCCGGGACTAGCGGGAGGTTCTACGAGCAGTACTTC. The entire variable domain, with the rest obtained from reference TRBV18 and TRBJ2-7, is as follows: NAGVMQNPRHLVRRRGQEARLRCSPMKGHSHVYWYRQLPEEGLKFMVYLQKENIIDESGMPKERFSAEFPKEGPSILRIQQVVRGDSAAYFCASSPGTSGRFYEQYFGPGTRLTVT.

This clone was detected only once. The chain uses TRBV11-2 and TRBJ1-1, with a tentative D call TRBD1 (6 bases). Germline V gene data show CDR1 as SGHAT and CDR2 as FQNNGV. The CDR3 consists of 13 residues. V was cut by 0 bases and J by 5 bases, with 7 bases left in between. The CDR3 sequence is CASSLDQGTEAFF. CDR3 in DNA: TGTGCCAGCAGCTTAGATCAGGGGACTGAAGCTTTCTTT.

The gene calls are TRBV7-3 and TRBJ2-3; the D gene is possibly TRBD2 (6 bases). Germline V CDR1 and CDR2: SGHTA, FQGTGA. The CDR3 has 17 residues. V shed 0 bases and J shed 0 bases, with 13 bases lying between them. CDR3: CASSLTRYGTSTDTQYF. Written as DNA, the CDR3 is TGTGCCAGCAGCTTAACTCGCTACGGGACTAGCACAGATACGCAGTATTTT.

CDR3: CASSADRLNIQYF. CDR3 bases: TGCGCCAGCAGTGCGGACAGGTTAAACATTCAGTACTTC. The gene calls are TRBV10-2 and TRBJ2-4, with TRBD1 matching over 7 bases. The CDR3 spans 13 residues. Germline lookup yields CDR1 WSHSY and CDR2 SAAADI. After removal of 4 bases from V and 6 bases from J, the junction contained 3 bases not matched to a gene.

This clone was observed a few times. The V gene is TRBV28, the J gene TRBJ1-5; 7 bases are shared with TRBD1. Germline V lookup: CDR1 MDHEN, CDR2 SYDVKM. The trim removed 8 bases at V and 2 bases at J, leaving 12 bases unmatched. The CDR3 spans 16 residues. The CDR3 loop is CASHRRGPIGNQPQHF. The CDR3 DNA follows: TGTGCCAGCCACCGGAGGGGGCCCATAGGCAATCAGCCCCAGCATTTT.

This chain connects TRBV27 to TRBJ2-7; 9 nucleotides agree with TRBD1. The V gene end was trimmed by 5 bases and the J gene end by 3 bases; junction bases not matched to a gene: 5. CDR1 and CDR2 from the germline V gene are MNHEY and SMNVEV (reference sequence). This CDR3 region has 14 residues. CDR3 loop: CASSVTGGDYEQYF. The CDR3, as DNA: TGTGCCAGCAGTGTGACAGGGGGGGACTACGAGCAGTACTTC.

V is TRBV28 and J is TRBJ2-1, with D possibly being TRBD2 (6 bases). Germline loops: CDR1 MDHEN, CDR2 SYDVKM. Trimming left V 5 bases short and J 0 bases short, with 11 bases between. This CDR3 is built from 15 residues. The CDR3 DNA follows: TGTGCCAGCAGTCGCGGGGAGAGCTCCTACAATGAGCAGTTCTTC. It is translated as CASSRGESSYNEQFF.

This chain joins TRBV28 and TRBJ2-7, with TRBD1 identical over 7 bases. The V gene's germline CDR1 is MDHEN and CDR2 SYDVKM. CDR3 length equals 15 residues. J lost 0 bases, V lost 4 bases, and 6 bases had no gene match. Written as DNA, the CDR3 is TGTGCCAGCAGTTCCCGGACAGGACCCTCCTACGAGCAGTACTTC. Encoded protein: CASSSRTGPSYEQYF.

V gene TRBV28 combines with J gene TRBJ2-1; D is possibly TRBD1 (5 bases). V was trimmed by 6 bases and J by 2 bases, leaving 14 bases between them. The CDR3 contains 15 residues. In germline, CDR1 is MDHEN, CDR2 SYDVKM. CDR3 in amino acids: CASRPQGPAYNEQFF. The DNA for the CDR3 is TGTGCCAGCAGGCCCCAGGGTCCAGCCTACAATGAGCAGTTCTTC.

The V and J genes are TRBV4-1 and TRBJ1-1; D uncertain. Trimming removed 8 bases from V and 3 bases from J, with 7 bases in between. CDR1 is MGHRA and CDR2 is YSYEKL in the germline V gene. The CDR3 runs 11 residues. As DNA, the CDR3 is TGCGCCAGCGGGCGTGACACTGAAGCTTTCTTT. The encoded protein is CASGRDTEAFF.

The chain uses TRBV9 and TRBJ1-1; D is undetermined. Germline CDR1 SGDLS, CDR2 YYNGEE. The CDR3 has 15 residues. V lost 4 bases and J 4 bases, leaving 17 bases between the germline ends. The CDR3 DNA is TGTGCCAGCAGCCCGGGGTTAAATTGGGGCACTGAAGCTTTCTTT. Protein product: CASSPGLNWGTEAFF.

The chain couples TRBV2 to TRBJ2-7; 7 bases map to TRBD2. Germline V gives CDR1 SNHLY, CDR2 FYNNEI. Trimming removed 4 bases from V and 2 bases from J; junction bases left unmatched: 8. The CDR3 is 15 amino acids. CDR3 amino acids: CASSGISGDPYEQYF. In DNA form, the CDR3 reads TGTGCCAGCAGTGGTATAAGCGGGGACCCCTACGAGCAGTACTTC.

The V gene is TRBV7-2, the J gene TRBJ1-1; 8 positions match TRBD1. The germline CDR1 and CDR2 sequences are SGHTA and FQGNSA. The trim removed 5 bases at V and 1 base at J, leaving 6 bases unmatched. This CDR3 is 15 amino acids long. The CDR3 is CASSVADRGNTEAFF. CDR3 DNA: TGTGCCAGCAGCGTCGCCGACAGGGGGAACACTGAAGCTTTCTTT.

The chain couples TRBV6-5 to TRBJ1-1, with no clear D. Germline CDR1 reads MNHEY; CDR2 reads SVGAGI. This CDR3 comprises 13 residues. With 7 bases removed from V and 7 bases from J, the gap between germline ends came to 16 bases. The CDR3 spells CASTSSRGFEAFF. CDR3 nucleotide sequence: TGTGCCAGCACTTCCAGCCGAGGGTTTGAAGCTTTCTTT.

The V and J genes are TRBV20-1 and TRBJ1-3, with 9 bases that match TRBD1. Germline V CDR1 and CDR2: DFQATT, SNEGSKA (reference sequence). The CDR3 totals 16 residues. The V segment lost 3 bases and the J segment 4 bases; nucleotides outside the gene matches: 10. The CDR3 nucleotides are TGCAGTGCTAGTCGGGGACAGGGACGTTCCGGAAACACCATATATTTT. Protein sequence: CSASRGQGRSGNTIYF.

V usage is TRBV2 and J usage is TRBJ1-6, with 9 nucleotides matching TRBD1. Germline CDR1 SNHLY, CDR2 FYNNEI. This CDR3 is built from 16 residues. Germline trimming cut 6 bases from V and 0 bases from J; bases unmatched to any gene: 3. The CDR3 sequence: CASRGTGSSYNSPLHF. In DNA, the CDR3 is TGTGCCAGCAGAGGGACAGGGAGCTCCTATAATTCACCCCTCCACTTT.

The chain joins TRBV5-1 to TRBJ1-4, with TRBD1 identical over 9 bases. The CDR3 length is 16 residues. Germline V lookup: CDR1 SGHRS, CDR2 YFSETQ. Trimming removed 5 bases from V and 4 bases from J; junction bases left unmatched: 9. In DNA form, the CDR3 reads TGCGCCAGCAGTTTTGCCGGGACAGGGAGTAATGAAAAACTGTTTTTT. Its translation is CASSFAGTGSNEKLFF.

The chain employs TRBV28 and TRBJ2-7, with 11 bases lining up with TRBD2. CDR3 length: 16 residues. CDR1 is MDHEN, CDR2 SYDVKM, per germline. V lost 4 bases to trimming and J lost 3 bases; unmatched junction nucleotides: 8. In DNA, the CDR3 is TGTGCCAGCAGTTCTTACTCTAGCGGGAGGTTCTACGAGCAGTACTTC. It yields the protein CASSSYSSGRFYEQYF.

This chain joins TRBV7-9 and TRBJ1-1; D not certain. The germline V gene has CDR1 SEHNR and CDR2 FQNEAQ (reference sequence). The V end was cut by 5 bases, the J end by 2 bases, with 6 bases between. The CDR3 contains 12 residues. The CDR3 DNA is TGTGCCAGCAGCCCCTCTAACACTGAAGCTTTCTTT. This encodes CASSPSNTEAFF.

The rearrangement joins TRBV7-9 to TRBJ2-1, with 8 bases lining up with TRBD1. J gave up 1 base and V 1 base, and 0 bases lay outside the gene matches. Germline V CDR1 and CDR2: SEHNR, FQNEAQ (reference sequence). The CDR3 runs 15 residues. The CDR3 nucleotides read TGTGCCAGCAGCTTAGGACAGGGGTCCTACAATGAGCAGTTCTTC. Its protein is CASSLGQGSYNEQFF.

This clone was recorded once. The genes are TRBV6-5 and TRBJ2-7, with 12 nucleotides matching TRBD1. Per the germline V gene, CDR1 is MNHEY and CDR2 is SVGAGI. CDR3 length: 14 amino acids. Trimming cost V 10 bases and J 4 bases; bases outside gene matches: 8. This CDR3 reads CATVPGQGAYEQYF. For the CDR3, the DNA is TGTGCCACCGTACCGGGACAGGGGGCTTACGAGCAGTACTTC.

This chain uses TRBV30 with TRBJ2-7; D not resolved. CDR3 length equals 11 residues. CDR1 and CDR2 (germline): GTSNPN, SVGIG (reference sequence). The germline V and J ends were trimmed by 2 bases and 10 bases, with 12 bases remaining between them. This CDR3 is CAWSTPRSQYF. As DNA, the CDR3 is TGTGCCTGGAGTACGCCCCGGTCCCAGTACTTC.

The chain joins TRBV4-1 to TRBJ1-1, with a weak D call TRBD1 (5 bases). The CDR3 covers 17 residues. Trimming left V 3 bases short and J 3 bases short, with 20 bases between. Germline lookup yields CDR1 MGHRA and CDR2 YSYEKL. This CDR3 reads CASSQGRGGKGDTEAFF. The DNA of the CDR3 is TGCGCCAGCAGCCAGGGTAGGGGCGGGAAAGGGGACACTGAAGCTTTCTTT.

This sequence joins TRBV11-2 and TRBJ2-1; TRBD2 aligns across 16 bases. CDR3 length equals 17 residues. Germline V gene data show CDR1 as SGHAT and CDR2 as FQNNGV. V trimming: 4 bases; J trimming: 4 bases; junction bases outside the gene matches: 4. CDR3 residues: CASSSGTSGRAYNEQFF. CDR3 nucleotides: TGTGCCAGCAGCTCCGGGACTAGCGGGAGGGCTTACAATGAGCAGTTCTTC.